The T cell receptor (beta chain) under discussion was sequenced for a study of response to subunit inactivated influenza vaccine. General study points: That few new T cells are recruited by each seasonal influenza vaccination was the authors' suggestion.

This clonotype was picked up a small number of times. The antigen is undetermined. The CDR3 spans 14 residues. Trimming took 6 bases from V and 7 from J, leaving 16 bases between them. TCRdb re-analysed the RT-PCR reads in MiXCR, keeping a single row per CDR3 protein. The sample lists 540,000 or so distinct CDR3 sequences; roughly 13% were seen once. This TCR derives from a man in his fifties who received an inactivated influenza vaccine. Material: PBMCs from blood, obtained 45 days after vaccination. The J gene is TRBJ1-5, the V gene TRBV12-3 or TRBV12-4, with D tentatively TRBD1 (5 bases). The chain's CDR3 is CASSQTSRQQPQHF. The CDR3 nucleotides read TGTGCCAGCAGCCAGACAAGTCGACAGCAGCCCCAGCATTTT.